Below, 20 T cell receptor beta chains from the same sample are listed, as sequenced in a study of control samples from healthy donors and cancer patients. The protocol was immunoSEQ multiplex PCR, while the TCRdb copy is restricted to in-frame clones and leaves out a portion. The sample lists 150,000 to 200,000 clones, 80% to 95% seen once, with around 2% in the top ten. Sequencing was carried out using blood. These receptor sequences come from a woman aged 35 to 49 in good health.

DNA of the CDR3: TGCGCCAGCAGTGATCGACAGCGCTACGAGCAGTACTTC. This translates into CASSDRQRYEQYF. The chain uses TRBV10-1 and TRBJ2-7, with a weak D call TRBD1 (5 bases). Germline CDR1 is WNHNN and CDR2 is SYGVQD (reference sequence). The CDR3 is made up of 13 amino acids. With 3 bases removed from V and 3 bases from J, the gap between germline ends came to 9 bases.

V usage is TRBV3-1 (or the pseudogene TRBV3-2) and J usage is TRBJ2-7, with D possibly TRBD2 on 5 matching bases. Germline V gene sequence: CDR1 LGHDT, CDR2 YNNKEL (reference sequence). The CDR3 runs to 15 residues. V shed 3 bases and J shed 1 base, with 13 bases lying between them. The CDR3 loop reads CASSQLPSISYEQYF. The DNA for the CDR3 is TGTGCCAGCAGCCAGCTACCTAGCATTTCCTACGAGCAGTACTTC.

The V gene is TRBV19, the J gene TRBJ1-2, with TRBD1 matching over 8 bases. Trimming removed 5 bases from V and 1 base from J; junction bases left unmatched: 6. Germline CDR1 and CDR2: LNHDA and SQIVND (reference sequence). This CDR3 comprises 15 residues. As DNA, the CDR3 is TGTGCCAGTAGTGTGGGGACAGGATTTAACTATGGCTACACCTTC. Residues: CASSVGTGFNYGYTF.

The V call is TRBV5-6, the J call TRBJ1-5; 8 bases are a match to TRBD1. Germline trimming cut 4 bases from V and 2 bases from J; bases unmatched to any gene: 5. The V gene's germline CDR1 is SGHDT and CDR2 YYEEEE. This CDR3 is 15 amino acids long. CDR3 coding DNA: TGTGCCAGCAGCGTGACAGGGGAAGGCAATCAGCCCCAGCATTTT. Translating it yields CASSVTGEGNQPQHF.

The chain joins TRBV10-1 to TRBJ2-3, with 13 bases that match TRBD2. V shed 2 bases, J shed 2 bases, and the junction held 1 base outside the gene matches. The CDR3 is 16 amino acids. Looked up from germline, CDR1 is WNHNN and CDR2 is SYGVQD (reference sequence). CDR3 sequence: CASSEGLAGATDTQYF. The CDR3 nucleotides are TGCGCCAGCAGTGAGGGACTAGCGGGGGCCACAGATACGCAGTATTTT.

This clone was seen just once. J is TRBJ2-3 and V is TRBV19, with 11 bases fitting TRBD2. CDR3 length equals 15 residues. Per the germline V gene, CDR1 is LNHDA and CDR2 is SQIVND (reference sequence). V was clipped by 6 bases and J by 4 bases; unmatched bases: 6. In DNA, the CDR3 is TGTGCCAGTAGGGTAACTAGCGGGAGACCAGATACGCAGTATTTT. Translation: CASRVTSGRPDTQYF.

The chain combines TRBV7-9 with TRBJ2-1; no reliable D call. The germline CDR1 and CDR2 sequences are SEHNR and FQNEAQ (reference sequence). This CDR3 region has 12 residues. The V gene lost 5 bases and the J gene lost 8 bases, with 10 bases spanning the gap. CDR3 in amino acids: CASSLSVDEQFF. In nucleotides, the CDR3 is TGTGCCAGCAGCCTTAGTGTAGATGAGCAGTTCTTC.

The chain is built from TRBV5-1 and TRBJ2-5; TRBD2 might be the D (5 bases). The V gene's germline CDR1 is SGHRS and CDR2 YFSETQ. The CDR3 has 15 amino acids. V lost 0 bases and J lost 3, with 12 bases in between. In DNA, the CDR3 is TGCGCCAGCAGCTTGGGTGAGGGAAGCGAAGAGACCCAGTACTTC. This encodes CASSLGEGSEETQYF.

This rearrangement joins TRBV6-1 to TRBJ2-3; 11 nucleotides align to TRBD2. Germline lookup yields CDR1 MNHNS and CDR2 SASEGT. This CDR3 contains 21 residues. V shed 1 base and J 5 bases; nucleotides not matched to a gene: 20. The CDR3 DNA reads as TGTGCCAGCAGTGAAGGGAAGGTCCCCAGGGTAGCGGGGGGGAACCAAGATACGCAGTATTTT. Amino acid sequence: CASSEGKVPRVAGGNQDTQYF.

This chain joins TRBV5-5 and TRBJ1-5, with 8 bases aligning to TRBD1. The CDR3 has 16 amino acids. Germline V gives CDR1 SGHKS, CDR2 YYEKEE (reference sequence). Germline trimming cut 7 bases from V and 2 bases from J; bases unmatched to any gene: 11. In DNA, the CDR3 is TGTGCCAGCTCTGAGGGCAGGGGGCAGGGCAATCAGCCCCAGCATTTT. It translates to CASSEGRGQGNQPQHF.

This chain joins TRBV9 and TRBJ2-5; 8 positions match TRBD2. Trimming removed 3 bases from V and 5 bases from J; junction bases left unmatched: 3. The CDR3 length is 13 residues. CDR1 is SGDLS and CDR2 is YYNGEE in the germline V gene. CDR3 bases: TGTGCCAGCAGCGCGGGGGGGGTGGAGACCCAGTACTTC. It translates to CASSAGGVETQYF.

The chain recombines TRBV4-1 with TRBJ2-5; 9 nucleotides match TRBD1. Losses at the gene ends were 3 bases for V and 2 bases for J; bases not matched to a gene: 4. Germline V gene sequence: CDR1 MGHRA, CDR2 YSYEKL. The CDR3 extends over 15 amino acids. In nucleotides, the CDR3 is TGCGCCAGCAGCCAGCCAGGGACAGGGCAAGAGACCCAGTACTTC. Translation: CASSQPGTGQETQYF.

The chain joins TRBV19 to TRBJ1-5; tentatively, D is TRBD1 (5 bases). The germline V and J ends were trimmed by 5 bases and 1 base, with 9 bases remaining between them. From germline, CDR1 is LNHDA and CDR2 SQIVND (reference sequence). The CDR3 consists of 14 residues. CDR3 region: CASSPGGSNQPQHF. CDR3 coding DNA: TGTGCCAGTAGTCCTGGGGGGAGCAATCAGCCCCAGCATTTT.

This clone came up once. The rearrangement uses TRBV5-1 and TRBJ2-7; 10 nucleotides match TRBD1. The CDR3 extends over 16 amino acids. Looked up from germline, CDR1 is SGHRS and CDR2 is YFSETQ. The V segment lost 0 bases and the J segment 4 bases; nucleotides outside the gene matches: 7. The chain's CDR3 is CASSLGRDRGYYEQYF. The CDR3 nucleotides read TGCGCCAGCAGCTTGGGCCGGGACAGGGGATATTACGAGCAGTACTTC.

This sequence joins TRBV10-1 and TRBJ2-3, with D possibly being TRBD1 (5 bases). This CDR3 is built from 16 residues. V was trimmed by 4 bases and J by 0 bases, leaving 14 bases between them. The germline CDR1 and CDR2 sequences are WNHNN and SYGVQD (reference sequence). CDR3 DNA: TGCGCCAGCAGTGCGGTGGGGCAGTTAAGCACAGATACGCAGTATTTT. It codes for CASSAVGQLSTDTQYF.

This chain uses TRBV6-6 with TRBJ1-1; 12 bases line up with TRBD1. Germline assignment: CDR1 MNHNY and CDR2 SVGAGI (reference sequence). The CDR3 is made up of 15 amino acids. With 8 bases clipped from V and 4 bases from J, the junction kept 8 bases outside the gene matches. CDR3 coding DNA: TGTGCCAGCTCCGGGACAGGGGGCGACGGCACTGAAGCTTTCTTT. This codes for CASSGTGGDGTEAFF.

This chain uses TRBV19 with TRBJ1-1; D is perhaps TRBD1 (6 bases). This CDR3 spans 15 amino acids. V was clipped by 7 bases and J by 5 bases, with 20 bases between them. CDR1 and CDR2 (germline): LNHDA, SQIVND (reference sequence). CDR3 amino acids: CASMSPGDRLTEAFF. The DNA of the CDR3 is TGTGCCAGTATGTCCCCAGGGGATCGTTTGACTGAAGCTTTCTTT.

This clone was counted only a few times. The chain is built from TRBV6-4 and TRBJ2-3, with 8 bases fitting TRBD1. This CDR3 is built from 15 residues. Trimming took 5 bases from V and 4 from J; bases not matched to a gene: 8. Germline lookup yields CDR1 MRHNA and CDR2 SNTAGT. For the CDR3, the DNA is TGTGCCAGCAGTCCAGGTCAGGGGGCCGCAGATACGCAGTATTTT. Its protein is CASSPGQGAADTQYF.

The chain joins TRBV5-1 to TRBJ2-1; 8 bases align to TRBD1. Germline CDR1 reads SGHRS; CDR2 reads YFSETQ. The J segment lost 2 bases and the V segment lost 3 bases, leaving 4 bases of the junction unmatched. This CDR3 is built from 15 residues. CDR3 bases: TGCGCCAGCAGCTACGGACAGGGAGCCTACAATGAGCAGTTCTTC. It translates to CASSYGQGAYNEQFF.

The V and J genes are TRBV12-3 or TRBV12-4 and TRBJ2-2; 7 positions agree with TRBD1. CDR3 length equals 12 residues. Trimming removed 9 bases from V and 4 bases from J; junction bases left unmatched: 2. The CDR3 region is CASEGATGELFF. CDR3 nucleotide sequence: TGTGCCAGTGAGGGGGCCACCGGGGAGCTGTTTTTT.